This T cell receptor beta chain was obtained from a study of OX40 agonist ivuxolimab in advanced cancers. Study summary: Participants, 65% to 85% male, averaged approximately 56 years of age, ranging from roughly 20 to 79. Eligibility rules accepted prior anti-PD-1, anti-PD-L1 or anti-CTLA-4 therapy, and around 40% had some. Study-level findings and limits: At 0.1 to 3.0 mg/kg, clonal expansion of CD4+ and CD8+ blood T cells had occurred by week 6. Researchers did not establish what antigens the expanded peripheral T cells target.

CDR3 length equals 11 residues. Between the trimmed V and J ends, which lost 6 bases and 7 bases, there was a span of 7 bases. The germline V gene encodes CDR1 MNHEY and CDR2 SVGAGI. The protocol was immunoSEQ multiplex PCR, while the TCRdb copy is restricted to in-frame clones and leaves out a portion. The sample records some 38,000 clones, 80% to 90% being singletons. As regards this clone: Its antigen is unidentified.

The chain couples TRBV6-5 to TRBJ2-1; D uncertain. The source was CD4+ or CD8+ T cells sorted from blood, collected in a trial of the OX40 agonist ivuxolimab. The TCR comes from an adult with an advanced solid tumor such as melanoma, head and neck, liver or kidney cancer. DNA of the CDR3: TGTGCCAGCAGGGGATGGAATGAGCAGTTCTTC. Protein product: CASRGWNEQFF.